The 23 T cell receptor beta chains below all came from one sample that was sequenced in a study of blood T cell repertoires in COVID-19. The protocol was immunoSEQ multiplex PCR, while the TCRdb copy is restricted to in-frame clones and leaves out a portion. Of tens of thousands of clones listed, 88% are singletons. Sequenced sample: peripheral blood. The origin of the receptors is a man aged 50 to 59 with active COVID-19.

The chain combines TRBV5-1 with TRBJ1-2; perhaps TRBD1 as D (5 bases). Trimming left V 3 bases short and J 5 bases short, with 8 bases between. The CDR3 contains 12 residues. Germline V gene lookup returns CDR1 SGHRS and CDR2 YFSETQ. This chain's CDR3 is CASSSGGYGYTF. CDR3 nucleotide sequence: TGCGCCAGCAGCTCGGGGGGGTATGGCTACACCTTC.

The chain employs TRBV19 and TRBJ2-3, with 10 bases aligning to TRBD1. The CDR3 has 15 amino acids. Germline CDR1 and CDR2: LNHDA and SQIVND (reference sequence). V lost 5 bases and J lost 6; bases outside the gene matches: 8. The CDR3 reads CASSSRDRGFDTQYF. DNA for the CDR3: TGTGCCAGTAGTTCCCGGGACAGGGGATTCGATACGCAGTATTTT.

In its sample, this clone was seen a few times. The chain links TRBV7-3 to TRBJ1-5, with TRBD1 as a possible D gene (5 bases). Germline V lookup: CDR1 SGHTA, CDR2 FQGTGA. This CDR3 spans 15 amino acids. V lost 1 base and J lost 6, with 13 bases in between. This CDR3 reads CASSLRGGDGQPQHF. CDR3 coding DNA: TGTGCCAGCAGCTTAAGGGGAGGGGATGGTCAGCCCCAGCATTTT.

V gene TRBV3-1 (or the pseudogene TRBV3-2) combines with J gene TRBJ1-6; TRBD1 agrees at 7 bases. CDR3 length equals 14 residues. Germline V gene data show CDR1 as LGHDT and CDR2 as YNNKEL (reference sequence). Trimming at V came to 4 bases and at J to 7 bases, leaving 4 bases not matched to a gene. This CDR3 is CASSLRDRNSPLHF. DNA of the CDR3: TGTGCCAGCAGCCTTCGGGACAGAAATTCACCCCTCCACTTT.

This sequence joins TRBV19 and TRBJ2-7, with TRBD1 matching 8 bases. CDR1 is LNHDA, CDR2 SQIVND, per germline (reference sequence). V was clipped by 2 bases and J by 2 bases; unmatched bases: 5. This CDR3 has 15 residues. The CDR3 nucleotides read TGTGCCAGTAGTATACAACCGGGACAGGCCTACGAGCAGTACTTC. Amino acids: CASSIQPGQAYEQYF.

The chain joins TRBV5-6 to TRBJ2-7; 9 bases align to TRBD1. The germline CDR1 and CDR2 sequences are SGHDT and YYEEEE. The CDR3 extends over 14 amino acids. J gave up 3 bases and V 4 bases, and 5 bases lay outside the gene matches. This CDR3 is CASSRWDRVYEQYF. Here the CDR3 DNA reads TGTGCCAGCAGCCGGTGGGACAGGGTCTACGAGCAGTACTTC.

The genes are TRBV4-1 and TRBJ2-1; D remains unclear. The V end was cut by 4 bases, the J end by 9 bases, with 7 bases between. The CDR3 covers 11 residues. In germline, CDR1 is MGHRA, CDR2 YSYEKL. The DNA for the CDR3 is TGCGCCAGCAGCCCCGGAGTTGAGCAGTTCTTC. This sequence encodes CASSPGVEQFF.

The chain joins TRBV5-6 to TRBJ2-5, with D maybe TRBD2 (6 bases). Per germline, CDR1 SGHDT and CDR2 YYEEEE. CDR3 length: 15 residues. V was pared by 4 bases and J by 5 bases, with 18 bases between. CDR3 loop: CASSQVLGGGETQYF. The CDR3 bases are TGTGCCAGCAGCCAGGTATTGGGAGGCGGGGAGACCCAGTACTTC. The full variable domain, rest sourced from reference TRBV5-6 and TRBJ2-5, is DAGVTQSPTHLIKTRGQQVTLRCSPKSGHDTVSWYQQALGQGPQFIFQYYEEEERQRGNFPDRFSGHQFPNYSSELNVNALLLGDSALYLCASSQVLGGGETQYFGPGTRLLVL.

The V call is TRBV5-4, the J call TRBJ2-7, with 7 bases aligning to TRBD2. The CDR3 runs to 19 residues. Losses at the gene ends were 1 base for V and 0 bases for J; bases not matched to a gene: 16. The V gene's germline CDR1 is SGHNT and CDR2 YYREEE (reference sequence). CDR3 loop: CASSLSPLFSGVSSYEQYF. Written as DNA, the CDR3 is TGTGCCAGCAGCTTGTCTCCCCTTTTCAGCGGGGTAAGCTCCTACGAGCAGTACTTC.

The chain recombines TRBV5-4 with TRBJ2-1; D remains ambiguous. The CDR3 consists of 15 residues. Germline CDR1 and CDR2: SGHNT and YYREEE (reference sequence). Trimming pared 0 bases from V and 2 bases from J, leaving 9 bases between. The CDR3 spells CASSLDGFAYNEQFF. Written as DNA, the CDR3 is TGTGCCAGCAGCTTGGACGGGTTCGCCTACAATGAGCAGTTCTTC.

The gene calls are TRBV7-2 and TRBJ1-5, with TRBD1 as a possible D gene (6 bases). Germline CDR1 reads SGHTA; CDR2 reads FQGNSA. The CDR3 totals 15 residues. Deletions cut 7 bases from V and 7 bases from J, with 20 bases between. The CDR3 DNA reads as TGTGCCAGCACCCTGGGGGGCTTCGGGGGGCAGCCCCAGCATTTT. This codes for CASTLGGFGGQPQHF.

This clone showed up just once. The rearrangement joins TRBV19 to TRBJ1-5; the D gene is possibly TRBD1 (5 bases). V was shortened by 5 bases and J by 0 bases, with 11 bases between the two germline ends. The CDR3 contains 15 residues. CDR1 is LNHDA and CDR2 is SQIVND in the germline V gene (reference sequence). CDR3 sequence (DNA): TGTGCCAGTAGTCTGGGGGGTTATAGCAATCAGCCCCAGCATTTT. As protein: CASSLGGYSNQPQHF.

This clone has more than one count but fewer than ten. V is TRBV7-8 and J is TRBJ1-6, with D perhaps TRBD1 (5 bases). Germline-derived CDR1 and CDR2 are SGHVS and FQNEAQ. V lost 5 bases and J lost 2, with 16 bases in between. This CDR3 contains 17 residues. The DNA for the CDR3 is TGTGCCAGCAGCCTTGTCGGGGGAGACCCCTATAATTCACCCCTCCACTTT. Residues: CASSLVGGDPYNSPLHF.

V and J are TRBV6-5 and TRBJ2-1, with 10 bases matching TRBD2. Germline V gene lookup returns CDR1 MNHEY and CDR2 SVGAGI. J gave up 7 bases and V 2 bases, and 5 bases lay outside the gene matches. The CDR3 sequence is 15 residues long. CDR3 residues: CASSYGTSGKNEQFF. DNA for the CDR3: TGTGCCAGCAGTTACGGCACTAGCGGGAAGAATGAGCAGTTCTTC.

This chain uses TRBV7-2 with TRBJ2-3, with a weak D call TRBD1 (9 bases). V was shortened by 6 bases and J by 4 bases, with 20 bases between the two germline ends. The V gene's germline CDR1 is SGHTA and CDR2 FQGNSA. This CDR3 contains 16 residues. The CDR3 region has the DNA TGTGCCAGCAGGCCATTAGCGGGACAGGGCCCAGATACGCAGTATTTT. Its translation: CASRPLAGQGPDTQYF.

The chain carries TRBV5-1 and TRBJ2-3; perhaps TRBD2 as D (6 bases). Germline loops: CDR1 SGHRS, CDR2 YFSETQ. This CDR3 spans 15 amino acids. Trimming stripped 3 bases from V and 1 base from J, with 12 bases between. CDR3 coding DNA: TGCGCCAGCAGCTGGACGGGACTGGGCACAGATACGCAGTATTTT. It is translated as CASSWTGLGTDTQYF. Filled out from reference TRBV5-1 and TRBJ2-3, the complete variable domain reads KAGVTQTPRYLIKTRGQQVTLSCSPISGHRSVSWYQQTPGQGLQFLFEYFSETQRNKGNFPGRFSGRQFSNSRSEMNVSTLELGDSALYLCASSWTGLGTDTQYFGPGTRLTVL.

The chain couples TRBV7-2 to TRBJ1-1; TRBD1 matches at 8 bases. V was pared by 5 bases and J by 1 base, with 9 bases of the junction left unmatched. The germline CDR1 and CDR2 sequences are SGHTA and FQGNSA. The CDR3 covers 16 residues. The CDR3 loop is CASSPQGGLANTEAFF. CDR3 bases: TGTGCCAGCAGCCCACAGGGGGGGCTGGCGAACACTGAAGCTTTCTTT. Full variable domain (remainder filled in from reference TRBV7-2 and TRBJ1-1): GAGVSQSPSNKVTEKGKDVELRCDPISGHTALYWYRQSLGQGLEFLIYFQGNSAPDKSGLPSDRFSAERTGGSVSTLTIQRTQQEDSAVYLCASSPQGGLANTEAFFGQGTRLTVV.

The table lists this clone with a few counts. The chain combines TRBV19 with TRBJ2-4; TRBD1 is a possible D gene (6 bases). The CDR3 is 16 residues long. Deletions cut 1 base from V and 1 base from J, with 11 bases between. Germline V lookup: CDR1 LNHDA, CDR2 SQIVND (reference sequence). Here the CDR3 DNA reads TGTGCCAGTAGTATAGTTCCTGACAGGGCCAAAAACATTCAGTACTTC. Amino acid sequence: CASSIVPDRAKNIQYF.

The chain carries TRBV21-1 and TRBJ1-1; TRBD1 is the table's D call, not checked against the DNA. TRBV21-1 is tagged as a pseudogene. This CDR3 region has 16 residues. CDR3 bases: TGTGCCAGCAGCAAAGGGGGGTACAGGGTAAGGACTGAAGCTTTCTTT. Translating it yields CASSKGGYRVRTEAFF.

This chain links TRBV24-1 with TRBJ1-4, with 9 positions matching TRBD1. This CDR3 spans 15 amino acids. Germline trimming cut 4 bases from V and 5 bases from J; bases unmatched to any gene: 4. Per germline, CDR1 KGHDR and CDR2 SFDVKD. The CDR3 sequence is CATSDPGTGNEKLFF. CDR3 DNA sequence: TGTGCCACCAGTGACCCCGGGACAGGGAATGAAAAACTGTTTTTT.

The rearrangement links TRBV12-2 to TRBJ1-4. TRBV12-2 is listed as a pseudogene. The CDR3 covers 16 residues. CDR3 sequence (DNA): TGTGCAAGTCGCCGAAAACGGCCACCGACGGGAGAAAAACTGTTTTTT. This translates into CASRRKRPPTGEKLFF.

J is TRBJ2-3 and V is TRBV7-9, with D unclear. V was pared by 5 bases and J by 6 bases, with 9 bases between. CDR3 length equals 12 residues. Germline V gives CDR1 SEHNR, CDR2 FQNEAQ (reference sequence). The DNA for the CDR3 is TGTGCCAGCAGCCCCCCGCAGGATACGCAGTATTTT. Translation: CASSPPQDTQYF.

The chain couples TRBV11-2 to TRBJ1-1; 7 nucleotides align to TRBD1. After removal of 2 bases from V and 4 bases from J, the junction contained 19 bases not matched to a gene. The CDR3 totals 19 residues. The germline V gene has CDR1 SGHAT and CDR2 FQNNGV. The CDR3 DNA is TGTGCCAGCAGCTTAACGCCTCGGGCCGGGACAGCATCGGGCACTGAAGCTTTCTTT. Residues: CASSLTPRAGTASGTEAFF.